These 29 T cell receptor beta chains were sequenced from one sample in a study of cytomegalovirus exposure and HLA in healthy donors. PCR primers comprised 60 Vbeta and 13 Jbeta primers. Repertoires were generated with immunoSEQ multiplex PCR, while TCRdb's copy carries only in-frame clones and drops some. This table has 210,000 or so clones, 87% appearing once. The sequenced sample was PBMCs. The origin of the receptors is a man aged 25 to 40 in good health and CMV-seronegative.

The chain joins TRBV7-2 to TRBJ1-1, with 7 nucleotides matching TRBD1. Germline loops: CDR1 SGHTA, CDR2 FQGNSA. With 5 bases clipped from V and 1 base from J, the junction kept 7 bases outside the gene matches. CDR3 length: 15 amino acids. The CDR3: CASSPQTGQNTEAFF. CDR3 coding DNA: TGTGCCAGCAGCCCCCAGACAGGGCAGAACACTGAAGCTTTCTTT.

This chain joins TRBV19 and TRBJ1-3; D call uncertain. This CDR3 is 15 amino acids long. CDR1 is LNHDA and CDR2 is SQIVND in the germline V gene (reference sequence). V dropped 5 bases and J dropped 4 bases, with 15 bases sitting between them. CDR3 DNA sequence: TGTGCCAGTAGTTACTTGGGCTCGCGAGGAAACACCATATATTTT. Protein product: CASSYLGSRGNTIYF.

The chain links TRBV6-6 to TRBJ1-1; unclear D gene. V lost 3 bases and J 6 bases, leaving 14 bases between the germline ends. Germline V gives CDR1 MNHNY, CDR2 SVGAGI (reference sequence). The CDR3 loop spans 14 amino acids. CDR3 in amino acids: CASSYNGGQAEAFF. The DNA for the CDR3 is TGTGCCAGCAGTTATAACGGCGGGCAGGCTGAAGCTTTCTTT.

The rearrangement uses TRBV5-6 and TRBJ1-1, with 7 nucleotides matching TRBD1. The germline V gene encodes CDR1 SGHDT and CDR2 YYEEEE. The CDR3 sequence is 16 residues long. After removal of 2 bases from V and 0 bases from J, the junction contained 7 bases not matched to a gene. The CDR3 loop is CASSFWQGELNTEAFF. In DNA form, the CDR3 reads TGTGCCAGCAGCTTTTGGCAGGGGGAACTGAACACTGAAGCTTTCTTT.

This sequence joins TRBV19 and TRBJ2-5; D might be TRBD1 (6 bases). The CDR3 runs to 11 residues. Germline V gene data show CDR1 as LNHDA and CDR2 as SQIVND (reference sequence). Deletions cut 4 bases from V and 7 bases from J, with 7 bases between. The CDR3 loop is CASSTTGTQYF. For the CDR3, the DNA is TGTGCCAGTAGTACGACAGGGACCCAGTACTTC.

The chain has TRBV6-1 and TRBJ2-5; 10 positions agree with TRBD1. The CDR3 covers 14 residues. Looked up from germline, CDR1 is MNHNS and CDR2 is SASEGT. Trimming at V came to 8 bases and at J to 3 bases, leaving 6 bases not matched to a gene. Here the CDR3 reads CASRQGTGEETQYF. The CDR3 bases are TGTGCCAGCCGCCAGGGGACAGGGGAAGAGACCCAGTACTTC.

Turning to this clone: A read error may produce the germline difference seen at one junction end. The rearrangement links TRBV28 to TRBJ2-6; 7 nucleotides agree with TRBD1. There are 17 residues in the CDR3. CDR1 and CDR2 from the germline V gene are MDHEN and SYDVKM. CDR3 sequence reads: CASSSTGAAAGANGLTF. The CDR3 bases are TGTGCCAGCAGTTCCACAGGGGCCGCGGCTGGGGCCAACGGCCTGACTTTC.

The chain carries TRBV7-2 and TRBJ2-5; 8 bases agree with TRBD2. The germline V gene has CDR1 SGHTA and CDR2 FQGNSA. The junction had 13 bases not matched to a gene; V was cut back by 2 bases and J by 5 bases. This CDR3 region has 17 residues. For the CDR3, the DNA is TGTGCCAGCAGCTTACAGGGCGGCGGGGGGCCGGGGGAGACCCAGTACTTC. It is translated as CASSLQGGGGPGETQYF.

CDR3 sequence (DNA): TGTGCCAGCACAGGACAAGTCTCTGGAAACACCATATATTTT. Encoded protein: CASTGQVSGNTIYF. This chain connects TRBV2 to TRBJ1-3; perhaps TRBD1 as D (5 bases). CDR3 size: 14 residues. V was pared by 7 bases and J by 0 bases, with 10 bases between. The germline V gene encodes CDR1 SNHLY and CDR2 FYNNEI.

A single count supports this clone. The chain carries TRBV10-3 and TRBJ2-3; no firm D call. Germline CDR1 and CDR2: ENHRY and SYGVKD. V was trimmed by 4 bases and J by 0 bases, leaving 14 bases between them. The CDR3 runs 16 residues. CDR3: CAISGHREISTDTQYF. Here the CDR3 DNA reads TGTGCCATCAGTGGACACAGAGAGATTAGCACAGATACGCAGTATTTT.

The chain joins TRBV25-1 to TRBJ2-5; TRBD1 might be the D (5 bases). The V end lost 5 bases, the J end lost 2 bases, and 9 bases lay between the germline ends. CDR1 and CDR2 (germline): MGHDK, SYGVNS. This CDR3 comprises 13 residues. The CDR3 nucleotides are TGTGCCAGCAGTCTAGGGGCTCAAGAGACCCAGTACTTC. This sequence encodes CASSLGAQETQYF. Using reference TRBV25-1 and TRBJ2-5 for the parts outside the CDR3, the full variable domain is EADIYQTPRYLVIGTGKKITLECSQTMGHDKMYWYQQDPGMELHLIHYSYGVNSTEKGDLSSESTVSRIRTEHFPLTLESARPSHTSQYLCASSLGAQETQYFGPGTRLLVL.

This clone occurred once. The J gene is TRBJ2-1, the V gene TRBV2, with D perhaps matching TRBD1 (5 bases). Per germline, CDR1 SNHLY and CDR2 FYNNEI. V was cut by 5 bases and J by 7 bases, with 15 bases left in between. CDR3 length: 14 residues. CDR3 protein: CASSRGAPLNEQFF. CDR3 DNA: TGTGCCAGCAGTCGTGGGGCTCCCCTTAATGAGCAGTTCTTC.

This sequence joins TRBV7-8 and TRBJ2-6; TRBD1 matches 8 bases. V trimming: 6 bases; J trimming: 2 bases; junction bases outside the gene matches: 18. The CDR3 contains 20 residues. Germline-derived CDR1 and CDR2 are SGHVS and FQNEAQ. CDR3 region: CASRASSRTGWLAGANVLTF. CDR3 bases: TGTGCCAGCAGAGCCTCGAGTAGGACAGGGTGGCTGGCTGGGGCCAACGTCCTGACTTTC. The whole variable domain, filled in from reference TRBV7-8 and TRBJ2-6, reads GAGVSQSPRYKVAKRGQDVALRCDPISGHVSLFWYQQALGQGPEFLTYFQNEAQLDKSGLPSDRFFAERPEGSVSTLKIQRTQQEDSAVYLCASRASSRTGWLAGANVLTFGAGSRLTVL.

The genes are TRBV28 and TRBJ2-6, with D perhaps TRBD2 (7 bases). With 6 bases removed from V and 0 bases from J, the gap between germline ends came to 15 bases. This CDR3 is built from 17 residues. Germline V gene data show CDR1 as MDHEN and CDR2 as SYDVKM. The CDR3 DNA follows: TGTGCCAGCAGCGGGGGGCCTATCCCCTCTGGGGCCAACGTCCTGACTTTC. It codes for CASSGGPIPSGANVLTF.

This chain uses TRBV2 with TRBJ1-5; 7 nucleotides agree with TRBD1. The V gene end was trimmed by 9 bases and the J gene end by 0 bases; junction bases not matched to a gene: 8. Germline V CDR1 and CDR2: SNHLY, FYNNEI. This CDR3 contains 15 residues. The CDR3: CASRDSSYSNQPQHF. The CDR3 bases are TGTGCCAGTAGGGACAGCTCATATAGCAATCAGCCCCAGCATTTT.

This sequence joins TRBV30 and TRBJ2-2; a weak D match, TRBD2 (6 bases). This CDR3 region has 15 residues. V dropped 1 base and J dropped 5 bases, with 14 bases sitting between them. CDR1 GTSNPN and CDR2 SVGIG come from the germline V gene (reference sequence). The CDR3 DNA sequence: TGTGCCTGGAGTGCTCCGGGGGTTTGGACCGGGGAGCTGTTTTTT. Amino acids: CAWSAPGVWTGELFF.

This chain joins TRBV7-9 and TRBJ2-1; D possibly corresponds to TRBD2 (6 bases). Deletions cut 6 bases from V and 13 bases from J, with 16 bases between. Looked up from germline, CDR1 is SEHNR and CDR2 is FQNEAQ (reference sequence). CDR3 size: 12 residues. CDR3 sequence reads: CASRPGTADQFF. As DNA, the CDR3 is TGTGCCAGCAGACCGGGGACTGCCGATCAGTTCTTC.

CDR3 region: CASSGAGQYSNQPQHF. CDR3 coding DNA: TGCGCCAGCAGTGGAGCAGGGCAATATAGCAATCAGCCCCAGCATTTT. The V call is TRBV10-2, the J call TRBJ1-5, with D perhaps matching TRBD1 (5 bases). V was trimmed by 4 bases and J by 0 bases, leaving 13 bases between them. Germline assignment: CDR1 WSHSY and CDR2 SAAADI. The CDR3 extends over 16 amino acids.

The rearrangement links TRBV5-5 to TRBJ1-1; possible D gene TRBD1, 5 bases. This CDR3 has 14 amino acids. The germline V gene has CDR1 SGHKS and CDR2 YYEKEE (reference sequence). Trimming left V 4 bases short and J 4 bases short, with 14 bases between. The DNA of the CDR3 is TGTGCCAGCAGCCAGAGCAGAGACAGCACTGAAGCTTTCTTT. Amino acid sequence: CASSQSRDSTEAFF.

The chain couples TRBV4-2 to TRBJ1-5; D not resolved. CDR3 length: 15 amino acids. Germline CDR1 is LGHNA and CDR2 is YNFKEQ. V dropped 1 base and J dropped 2 bases, with 9 bases sitting between them. The CDR3 nucleotides read TGTGCCAGCAGCCAAGTAAGAGTGGGCAATCAGCCCCAGCATTTT. This translates into CASSQVRVGNQPQHF.

V is TRBV7-9 and J is TRBJ2-7; a possible D gene is TRBD2 (6 bases). This CDR3 has 16 residues. The germline gives CDR1 SEHNR, CDR2 FQNEAQ (reference sequence). Trimming cost V 5 bases and J 7 bases, with 24 bases left between them. The CDR3 sequence: CASSNPGGGPREEQYF. The CDR3 coding sequence is TGTGCCAGCAGCAACCCTGGGGGAGGTCCTCGGGAAGAGCAGTACTTC.

The V call is TRBV19, the J call TRBJ2-1, with TRBD2 as a possible D gene (5 bases). Trimming took off 2 bases at V and 6 bases at J, with 17 bases between the two ends. CDR1 is LNHDA, CDR2 SQIVND, per germline (reference sequence). The CDR3 is 16 residues long. CDR3 in amino acids: CASSIRKSGRSNEQFF. DNA for the CDR3: TGTGCCAGTAGTATAAGGAAAAGCGGACGAAGCAATGAGCAGTTCTTC.

In this sample, this clone turned up once. The rearrangement joins TRBV7-2 to TRBJ1-1; D uncertain. Germline V gene data show CDR1 as SGHTA and CDR2 as FQGNSA. Trimming took off 5 bases at V and 1 base at J, with 14 bases between the two ends. The CDR3 has 15 amino acids. Here the CDR3 DNA reads TGTGCCAGCAGCCTAAACAGACCTAAGAACACTGAAGCTTTCTTT. The encoded protein is CASSLNRPKNTEAFF.

The chain has TRBV13 and TRBJ1-6; no firm D call. Germline CDR1 PRHDT, CDR2 FYEKMQ (reference sequence). V lost 7 bases to trimming and J lost 1 base, with 11 bases between them. The CDR3 runs 15 residues. The CDR3: CASTEGRSYNSPLHF. Here the CDR3 DNA reads TGTGCCAGCACGGAGGGTCGGTCCTATAATTCACCCCTCCACTTT. The entire variable domain, with the rest obtained from reference TRBV13 and TRBJ1-6, is as follows: AAGVIQSPRHLIKEKRETATLKCYPIPRHDTVYWYQQGPGQDPQFLISFYEKMQSDKGSIPDRFSAQQFSDYHSELNMSSLELGDSALYFCASTEGRSYNSPLHFGNGTRLTVT.

The V call is TRBV11-2, the J call TRBJ1-5; 10 bases agree with TRBD1. Germline-derived CDR1 and CDR2 are SGHAT and FQNNGV. The CDR3 runs 17 residues. V lost 5 bases to trimming and J lost 8 bases; unmatched junction nucleotides: 15. CDR3 sequence: CASSLGSGQGLGEPQHF. CDR3 DNA: TGTGCCAGCAGCCTGGGATCGGGACAGGGGCTTGGCGAGCCCCAGCATTTT.

This chain joins TRBV18 and TRBJ2-7; 7 bases map to TRBD2. CDR1 is KGHSH and CDR2 is LQKENI in the germline V gene. The J segment lost 0 bases and the V segment lost 8 bases, leaving 7 bases of the junction unmatched. The CDR3 is 14 residues long. This CDR3 reads CASRKGLTSYEQYF. CDR3 coding DNA: TGTGCCAGCCGGAAGGGACTAACCTCCTACGAGCAGTACTTC.

Here the CDR3 DNA reads TGTGCCAGCAGTGAGGGTCCGGGGAGCGGCATTCAGTACTTC. Translating gives CASSEGPGSGIQYF. V and J are TRBV6-1 and TRBJ2-4; perhaps TRBD2 as D (5 bases). CDR3 length equals 14 residues. Trimming pared 3 bases from V and 9 bases from J, leaving 15 bases between. Germline V lookup: CDR1 MNHNS, CDR2 SASEGT.

This chain joins TRBV7-2 and TRBJ1-1; D is ambiguous. This CDR3 comprises 13 residues. CDR1 and CDR2 from the germline V gene are SGHTA and FQGNSA. DNA for the CDR3: TGTGCGTGGGCCCCACGGATGAACACTGAAGCTTTCTTT. Its translation is CAWAPRMNTEAFF. The entire variable domain, with the rest obtained from reference TRBV7-2 and TRBJ1-1, is as follows: GAGVSQSPSNKVTEKGKDVELRCDPISGHTALYWYRQSLGQGLEFLIYFQGNSAPDKSGLPSDRFSAERTGGSVSTLTIQRTQQEDSAVYLCAWAPRMNTEAFFGQGTRLTVV.

The chain has TRBV19 and TRBJ1-1; the D is unclear. CDR1 is LNHDA, CDR2 SQIVND, per germline (reference sequence). This CDR3 has 18 residues. V shed 3 bases and J shed 1 base, with 21 bases lying between them. Here the CDR3 reads CASSIRQLGLDGNTEAFF. In nucleotides, the CDR3 is TGTGCCAGTAGTATCAGGCAGTTGGGTCTGGATGGGAACACTGAAGCTTTCTTT.